A selection of T cell receptor beta chains follows, all from one sample in a study of T cells in Graves' hyperthyroidism and ophthalmopathy. One entry per CDR3 protein results from TCRdb running MiXCR on the multiplex PCR reads. The repertoire has about 360,000 distinct CDR3 sequences, around 14% of them found once; the top ten carry around a tenth. The sequencing sample was made of blood. The receptors were gathered from a woman aged 18-29 years with Graves' hyperthyroidism. CDR3s include the opening cysteine and the closing phenylalanine or tryptophan. D genes are given only for firm matches.

j_gene: TRBJ1-4; d_gene: NA; v_gene: TRBV19; CDR3aa: CASSIQGESNEKLFF
j_gene: TRBJ2-3; d_gene: NA; v_gene: TRBV3-1; CDR3aa: CASSPGARDTQYF
j_gene: TRBJ2-3; d_gene: TRBD2; v_gene: TRBV7-2; CDR3aa: CASSPGLARGTDTQYF
j_gene: TRBJ2-1; d_gene: NA; v_gene: TRBV30; CDR3aa: CAIEGLNNEQFF
j_gene: TRBJ2-1; d_gene: NA; v_gene: TRBV10-3; CDR3aa: CAISELLQDEQFF
j_gene: TRBJ2-1; d_gene: TRBD2; v_gene: TRBV20-1; CDR3aa: CSAMGTSGRGDEQFF
j_gene: TRBJ2-4; d_gene: NA; v_gene: TRBV28; CDR3aa: CASSLGTWRDVAKNIQYF
j_gene: TRBJ2-7; d_gene: TRBD2; v_gene: TRBV6-1; CDR3aa: CASSGTSGVIREQHF
j_gene: TRBJ1-5; d_gene: TRBD1; v_gene: TRBV20-1; CDR3aa: CSAIRDSDQPQHF
j_gene: TRBJ2-3; d_gene: TRBD2; v_gene: TRBV20-1; CDR3aa: CSASPTSGGIDTQYF
j_gene: TRBJ1-5; d_gene: TRBD1; v_gene: TRBV20-1; CDR3aa: CSARSADRGGNQPQHF
j_gene: TRBJ1-1; d_gene: NA; v_gene: TRBV12-3/TRBV12-4; CDR3aa: CASRTGELTQSEAFF